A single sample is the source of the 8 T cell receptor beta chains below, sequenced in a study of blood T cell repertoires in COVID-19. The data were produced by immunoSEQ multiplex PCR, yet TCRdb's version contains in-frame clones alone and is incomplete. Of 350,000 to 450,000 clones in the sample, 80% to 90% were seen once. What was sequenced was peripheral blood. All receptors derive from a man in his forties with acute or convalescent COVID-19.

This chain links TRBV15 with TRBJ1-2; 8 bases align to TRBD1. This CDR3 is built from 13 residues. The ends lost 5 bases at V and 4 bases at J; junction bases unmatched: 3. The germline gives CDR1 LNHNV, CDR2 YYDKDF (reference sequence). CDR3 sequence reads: CATSDQGAYGYTF. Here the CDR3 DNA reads TGTGCCACCAGCGACCAGGGGGCCTATGGCTACACCTTC.

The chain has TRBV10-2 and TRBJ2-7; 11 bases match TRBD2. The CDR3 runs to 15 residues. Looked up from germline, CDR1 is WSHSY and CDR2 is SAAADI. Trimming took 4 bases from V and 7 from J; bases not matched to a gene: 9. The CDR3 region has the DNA TGCGCCAGCAGTGCTCTAGCGGGAGGTTCGGGGGAGCAGTACTTC. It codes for CASSALAGGSGEQYF.

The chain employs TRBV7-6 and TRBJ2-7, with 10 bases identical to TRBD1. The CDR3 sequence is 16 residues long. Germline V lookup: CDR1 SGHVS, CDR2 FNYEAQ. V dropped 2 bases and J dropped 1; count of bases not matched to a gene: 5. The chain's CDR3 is CASSLRQGAESYEQYF. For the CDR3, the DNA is TGTGCCAGCAGCTTACGACAGGGGGCAGAATCCTACGAGCAGTACTTC.

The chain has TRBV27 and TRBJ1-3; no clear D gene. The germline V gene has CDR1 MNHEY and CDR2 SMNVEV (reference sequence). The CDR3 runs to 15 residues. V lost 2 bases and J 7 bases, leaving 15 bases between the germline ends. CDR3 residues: CASSLGGLLGNTIYF. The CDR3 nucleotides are TGTGCCAGCAGTTTAGGAGGCCTCCTCGGGAACACCATATATTTT.

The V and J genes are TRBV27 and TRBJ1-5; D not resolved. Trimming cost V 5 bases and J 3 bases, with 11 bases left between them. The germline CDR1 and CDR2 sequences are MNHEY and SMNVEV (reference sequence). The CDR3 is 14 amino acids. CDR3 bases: TGTGCCAGCAGTAACAACGGACTCAATCAGCCCCAGCATTTT. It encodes CASSNNGLNQPQHF.

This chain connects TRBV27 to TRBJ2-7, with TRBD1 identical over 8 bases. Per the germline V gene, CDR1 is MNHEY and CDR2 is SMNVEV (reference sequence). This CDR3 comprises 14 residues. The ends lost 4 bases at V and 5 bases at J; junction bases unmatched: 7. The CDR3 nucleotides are TGTGCCAGCAGTTCGCGGTTGGACAGGGACGAGCAGTACTTC. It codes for CASSSRLDRDEQYF.

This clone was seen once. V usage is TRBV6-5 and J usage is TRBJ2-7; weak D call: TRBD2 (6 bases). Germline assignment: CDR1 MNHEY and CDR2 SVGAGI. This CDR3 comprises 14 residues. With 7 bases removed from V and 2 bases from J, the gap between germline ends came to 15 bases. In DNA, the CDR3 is TGTGCCAGCACCCGGGACTGGCAAGCCTACGAGCAGTACTTC. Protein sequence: CASTRDWQAYEQYF.

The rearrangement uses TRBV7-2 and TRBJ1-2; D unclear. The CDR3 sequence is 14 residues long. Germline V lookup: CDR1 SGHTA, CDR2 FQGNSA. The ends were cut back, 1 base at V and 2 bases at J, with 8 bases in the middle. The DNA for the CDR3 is TGTGCCAGCAGCTTAGAGTACAGCAACTATGGCTACACCTTC. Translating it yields CASSLEYSNYGYTF.